This T cell receptor (beta chain) stems from a study of cytomegalovirus exposure and HLA in healthy donors. Study-wide background: Earlier sequencing of about 179 million T cells yielded roughly 100 million unique TCR beta sequences. General study points: Listed as cytomegalovirus-associated were around 160 TCR beta chains.

In its sample, this clone was seen a few times. Antigen unknown. Deletions cut 4 bases from V and 6 bases from J, with 13 bases between. CDR3 length equals 13 residues. CDR1 and CDR2 (germline): SQVTM, ANQGSEA. PCR primers comprised 60 Vbeta and 13 Jbeta primers. TCRdb keeps only in-frame clones here, not all; method: immunoSEQ multiplex PCR. The repertoire consists of 170,000 or so clones, with around four fifths occurring once and the leading ten covering around 3.4%. This TCR came from a woman aged 55 to 70 in good health and CMV-seropositive. Sequencing was done on a sample of PBMCs. The V call is TRBV29-1, the J call TRBJ1-5; tentatively, D is TRBD1 (6 bases). CDR3 region: CSVAGDAGQPQHF. CDR3 sequence (DNA): TGCAGCGTTGCAGGGGATGCGGGTCAGCCCCAGCATTTT.